The clone carrying this T cell receptor (beta chain) was counted between two and nine times. Its target is unknown. TCRdb used MiXCR to reprocess the reads, holding one entry per CDR3 protein. The repertoire holds some 700,000 distinct CDR3 sequences, roughly a third seen once, with 2.8% in the top ten. These data belong to a study of T cell repertoires in cytomegalovirus infection. Findings and caveats of the study: Cumulative public TCR beta family frequency identified CMV carriers with the relevant HLA.

The V gene end was trimmed by 5 bases and the J gene end by 4 bases; junction bases not matched to a gene: 5. This CDR3 is built from 15 residues. CDR1 and CDR2 (germline): MDHEN, SYDVKM. The origin of this receptor is a human donor in good health (CMV status not recorded). Some clones in this sample may be carry-over from other donors' samples. The sample consisted of PBMCs. J is TRBJ2-1 and V is TRBV28, with TRBD1 matching over 10 bases. Here the CDR3 reads CASSRQGAVYNEQFF. The CDR3 nucleotides are TGTGCCAGCAGTAGACAGGGGGCTGTGTACAATGAGCAGTTCTTC.